What follows are 15 T cell receptor beta chains derived from one specimen sequenced in a study of Graves' ophthalmopathy and Graves' hyperthyroidism. Transcripts of RNA were the source for amplifying TCR beta CDR3 regions. The first-round RT-PCR employed HTBI primers together with the Qiagen OneStep RT-PCR kit. A multiplex PCR was then performed as the second round. TCRdb used MiXCR to reprocess the multiplex PCR reads, holding one entry per CDR3 protein. Of hundreds of thousands of distinct CDR3 sequences listed, just over 40% are singletons. Sequencing input: peripheral blood. Receptor source: an adult man with Graves' ophthalmopathy.

This clonotype was seen ten or more times. This chain uses TRBV11-3 with TRBJ1-1, with D unclear. Trimming stripped 10 bases from V and 5 bases from J, with 23 bases between. This CDR3 is built from 15 residues. Germline values: CDR1 SGHNT, CDR2 YENEEA. The DNA of the CDR3 is TGTGCCACCTCCCATGGCGCTCGGAGTTGGACTGAAGCTTTCTTT. Its translation: CATSHGARSWTEAFF.

This chain links TRBV6-1 with TRBJ1-1; 11 bases match TRBD1. The V segment lost 1 base and the J segment 2 bases; nucleotides outside the gene matches: 9. The CDR3 spans 18 residues. Looked up from germline, CDR1 is MNHNS and CDR2 is SASEGT. The DNA of the CDR3 is TGTGCCAGCAGTGAAGGGTTCTGGACAGGGGGCCGAAACACTGAAGCTTTCTTT. It is translated as CASSEGFWTGGRNTEAFF.

The rearrangement joins TRBV29-1 to TRBJ1-1; possible D gene TRBD1, 5 bases. There are 12 residues in the CDR3. CDR1 and CDR2 (germline): SQVTM, ANQGSEA. CDR3 in amino acids: CSFSDRNTEAFF. The CDR3 region has the DNA TGCAGTTTTTCCGACAGGAACACTGAAGCTTTCTTT.

This clonotype turned up a few times. The chain links TRBV9 to TRBJ2-2; 12 positions agree with TRBD2. There are 17 residues in the CDR3. Losses at the gene ends were 2 bases for V and 4 bases for J; bases not matched to a gene: 6. From germline, CDR1 is SGDLS and CDR2 YYNGEE. For the CDR3, the DNA is TGTGCCAGCAGCGTCCGGACTAGCGGGGTGCTCACCGGGGAGCTGTTTTTT. It is translated as CASSVRTSGVLTGELFF.

This chain connects TRBV29-1 to TRBJ1-1; D is unresolved. CDR1 is SQVTM, CDR2 ANQGSEA, per germline. V gave up 8 bases and J gave up 1 base, with 8 bases separating them. CDR3 length: 11 residues. The CDR3 coding sequence is TGCAGCTTACGGCGGAACACTGAAGCTTTCTTT. It translates to CSLRRNTEAFF. The full variable domain, with the rest looked up from reference TRBV29-1 and TRBJ1-1, is SAVISQKPSRDICQRGTSLTIQCQVDSQVTMMFWYRQQPGQSLTLIATANQGSEATYESGFVIDKFPISRPNLTFSTLTVSNMSPEDSSIYLCSLRRNTEAFFGQGTRLTVV.

This clonotype has at least ten counts. V gene TRBV7-8 combines with J gene TRBJ2-7, with D hard to call. The V end lost 2 bases, the J end lost 3 bases, and 11 bases lay between the germline ends. Germline V gives CDR1 SGHVS, CDR2 FQNEAQ. The CDR3 totals 14 residues. CDR3: CASSLNAGRYEQYF. The CDR3 nucleotides are TGTGCCAGCAGCTTAAATGCCGGCCGCTACGAGCAGTACTTC. The whole variable domain, remainder taken from reference TRBV7-8 and TRBJ2-7, is GAGVSQSPRYKVAKRGQDVALRCDPISGHVSLFWYQQALGQGPEFLTYFQNEAQLDKSGLPSDRFFAERPEGSVSTLKIQRTQQEDSAVYLCASSLNAGRYEQYFGPGTRLTVT.

This clonotype was seen many times. The gene calls are TRBV5-1 and TRBJ1-2; TRBD1 is a possible D gene (6 bases). Trimming removed 0 bases at V and 4 bases at J, with 10 bases between. Germline values: CDR1 SGHRS, CDR2 YFSETQ. The CDR3 loop spans 14 amino acids. This CDR3 reads CASSLGGTSYGYTF. For the CDR3, the DNA is TGCGCCAGCAGCTTGGGGGGGACAAGCTATGGCTACACCTTC.

This sequence joins TRBV2 and TRBJ2-7, with 7 bases matching TRBD2. The V and J ends lost 6 bases and 2 bases, in that order; junction bases with no gene match: 10. The CDR3 is made up of 15 amino acids. CDR1 and CDR2 (germline): SNHLY, FYNNEI. The CDR3 DNA reads as TGTGCCAGCAGCCAGAATAGCGGGTTCCCCTACGAGCAGTACTTC. As protein: CASSQNSGFPYEQYF. The full variable domain, with the rest looked up from reference TRBV2 and TRBJ2-7, is EPEVTQTPSHQVTQMGQEVILRCVPISNHLYFYWYRQILGQKVEFLVSFYNNEISEKSEIFDDQFSVERPDGSNFTLKIRSTKLEDSAMYFCASSQNSGFPYEQYFGPGTRLTVT.

CDR3 protein: CASRDRAQTLKETQYF. CDR3 nucleotide sequence: TGTGCCAGCAGGGACAGGGCCCAGACACTAAAAGAGACCCAGTACTTC. The chain joins TRBV2 to TRBJ2-5, with TRBD1 identical over 8 bases. The CDR3 is 16 residues long. The germline V gene encodes CDR1 SNHLY and CDR2 FYNNEI. With V trimmed by 6 bases and J by 3 bases, 12 bases remained unmatched.

This clonotype has at least ten counts. The chain is built from TRBV20-1 and TRBJ2-7; D is unresolved. Germline CDR1 DFQATT, CDR2 SNEGSKA (reference sequence). Trimming took 3 bases from V and 1 from J, leaving 10 bases between them. CDR3 length: 13 residues. CDR3 sequence reads: CSARSTGSYEQYF. CDR3 nucleotides: TGCAGTGCTAGGTCTACGGGTTCCTACGAGCAGTACTTC.

This clonotype was observed many times. V usage is TRBV10-3 and J usage is TRBJ1-6; TRBD1 might be the D (6 bases). The length of the CDR3 is 14 residues. The V gene lost 3 bases and the J gene lost 7 bases, with 10 bases spanning the gap. Germline assignment: CDR1 ENHRY and CDR2 SYGVKD. The DNA of the CDR3 is TGTGCCATCAGTGACAGACAGGAGAATTCACCCCTCCACTTT. Residues: CAISDRQENSPLHF.

This clonotype was counted at least ten times. The chain carries TRBV5-1 and TRBJ2-7; no clear D. The CDR3 has 15 residues. Germline V lookup: CDR1 SGHRS, CDR2 YFSETQ. Between the trimmed V and J ends, which lost 0 bases and 2 bases, there was a span of 12 bases. The CDR3: CASSLGDLIPYEQYF. The CDR3, as DNA: TGCGCCAGCAGCTTGGGAGACCTTATACCCTACGAGCAGTACTTC.

This chain uses TRBV19 with TRBJ1-2; D gene ambiguous. V was clipped by 5 bases and J by 8 bases, with 15 bases between them. This CDR3 contains 13 residues. Per germline, CDR1 LNHDA and CDR2 SQIVND (reference sequence). In nucleotides, the CDR3 is TGTGCCAGTAGTCCCTTGAACCCGGGGGGCTACACCTTC. It codes for CASSPLNPGGYTF.

The V gene is TRBV7-9, the J gene TRBJ1-4, with D perhaps matching TRBD1 (5 bases). The CDR3 spans 15 residues. Germline V gives CDR1 SEHNR, CDR2 FQNEAQ (reference sequence). Deletions cut 5 bases from V and 6 bases from J, with 16 bases between. CDR3 region: CASSPARGRDEKLFF. The CDR3 region has the DNA TGTGCCAGCAGCCCTGCTCGGGGGAGGGATGAAAAACTGTTTTTT.

This clonotype was detected ten times or more. V is TRBV6-5 and J is TRBJ1-1, with TRBD1 matching over 7 bases. The CDR3 is 13 amino acids. Germline V gives CDR1 MNHEY, CDR2 SVGAGI. Losses at the gene ends were 10 bases for V and 4 bases for J; bases not matched to a gene: 9. Here the CDR3 DNA reads TGTGCCAACCGTACAGGGGCACTCACTGAAGCTTTCTTT. This translates into CANRTGALTEAFF.